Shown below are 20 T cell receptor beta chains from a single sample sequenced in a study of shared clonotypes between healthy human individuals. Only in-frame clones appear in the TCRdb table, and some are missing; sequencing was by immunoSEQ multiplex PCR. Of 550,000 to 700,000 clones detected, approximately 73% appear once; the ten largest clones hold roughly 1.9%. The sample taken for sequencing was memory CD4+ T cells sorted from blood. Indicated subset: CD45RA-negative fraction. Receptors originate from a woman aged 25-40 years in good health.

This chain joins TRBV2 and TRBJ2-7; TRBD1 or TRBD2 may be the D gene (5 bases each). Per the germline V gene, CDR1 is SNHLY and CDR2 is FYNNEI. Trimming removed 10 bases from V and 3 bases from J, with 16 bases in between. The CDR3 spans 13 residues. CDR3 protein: CANKRDQNYEQYF. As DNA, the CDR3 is TGTGCCAACAAAAGGGACCAAAACTACGAGCAGTACTTC.

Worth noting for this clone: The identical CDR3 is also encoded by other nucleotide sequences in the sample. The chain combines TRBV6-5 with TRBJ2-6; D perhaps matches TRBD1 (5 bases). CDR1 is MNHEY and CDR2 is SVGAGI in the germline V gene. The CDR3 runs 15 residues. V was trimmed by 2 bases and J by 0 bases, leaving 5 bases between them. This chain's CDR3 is CASSYDSSGANVLTF. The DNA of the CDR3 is TGTGCCAGCAGTTACGACAGCTCTGGGGCCAACGTCCTGACTTTC.

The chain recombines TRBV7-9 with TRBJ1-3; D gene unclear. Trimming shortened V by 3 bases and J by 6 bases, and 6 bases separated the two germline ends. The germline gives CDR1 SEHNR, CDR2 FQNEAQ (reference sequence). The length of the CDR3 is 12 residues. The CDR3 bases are TGTGCCAGCAGCTTTGAGCTAAACACCATATATTTT. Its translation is CASSFELNTIYF. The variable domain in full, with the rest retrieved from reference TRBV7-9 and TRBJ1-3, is DTGVSQNPRHKITKRGQNVTFRCDPISEHNRLYWYRQTLGQGPEFLTYFQNEAQLEKSRLLSDRFSAERPKGSFSTLEIQRTEQGDSAMYLCASSFELNTIYFGEGSWLTVV.

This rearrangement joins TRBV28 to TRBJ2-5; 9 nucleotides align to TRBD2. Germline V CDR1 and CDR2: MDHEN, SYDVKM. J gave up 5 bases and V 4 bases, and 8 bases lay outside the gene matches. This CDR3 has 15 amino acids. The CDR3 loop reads CASSSAGGRRETQYF. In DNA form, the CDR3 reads TGTGCCAGCAGTTCCGCGGGGGGGCGACGGGAGACCCAGTACTTC.

CDR3 sequence: CASSLSREKLFF. CDR3 sequence (DNA): TGTGCCAGCAGCTTAAGCCGGGAAAAACTGTTTTTT. J is TRBJ1-4 and V is TRBV7-3; D remains ambiguous. The CDR3 length is 12 residues. The V end lost 1 base, the J end lost 8 bases, and 5 bases lay between the germline ends. CDR1 and CDR2 from the germline V gene are SGHTA and FQGTGA.

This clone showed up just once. CDR3 region: CASSEFRLAGGLGSTQYF. CDR3 nucleotides: TGTGCCAGCAGTGAATTTAGACTAGCGGGAGGGCTCGGAAGTACGCAGTATTTT. The V and J genes are TRBV6-1 and TRBJ2-3; TRBD2 agrees at 14 bases. The CDR3 has 18 residues. With 2 bases clipped from V and 8 bases from J, the junction kept 12 bases outside the gene matches. CDR1 MNHNS and CDR2 SASEGT come from the germline V gene.

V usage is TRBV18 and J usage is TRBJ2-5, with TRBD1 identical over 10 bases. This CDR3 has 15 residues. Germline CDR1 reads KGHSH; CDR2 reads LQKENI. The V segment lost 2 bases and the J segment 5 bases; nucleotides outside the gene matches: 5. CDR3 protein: CASSPVTGGEETQYF. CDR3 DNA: TGTGCCAGCTCACCAGTGACAGGGGGCGAGGAGACCCAGTACTTC. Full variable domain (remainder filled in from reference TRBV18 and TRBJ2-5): NAGVMQNPRHLVRRRGQEARLRCSPMKGHSHVYWYRQLPEEGLKFMVYLQKENIIDESGMPKERFSAEFPKEGPSILRIQQVVRGDSAAYFCASSPVTGGEETQYFGPGTRLLVL.

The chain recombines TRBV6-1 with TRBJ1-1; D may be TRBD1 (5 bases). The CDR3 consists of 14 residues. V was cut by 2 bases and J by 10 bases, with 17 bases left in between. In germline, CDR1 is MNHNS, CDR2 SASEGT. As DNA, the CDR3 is TGTGCCAGCAGTGAATTTGCAACCGGGGGAACAGCTTTCTTT. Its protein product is CASSEFATGGTAFF.

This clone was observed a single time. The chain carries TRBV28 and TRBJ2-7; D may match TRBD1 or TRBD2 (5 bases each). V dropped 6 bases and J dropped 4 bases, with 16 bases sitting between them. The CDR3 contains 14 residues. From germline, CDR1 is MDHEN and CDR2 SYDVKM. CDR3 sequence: CASRPGRGVYEQYF. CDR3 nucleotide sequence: TGTGCCAGCAGACCGGGACGGGGTGTATACGAGCAGTACTTC.

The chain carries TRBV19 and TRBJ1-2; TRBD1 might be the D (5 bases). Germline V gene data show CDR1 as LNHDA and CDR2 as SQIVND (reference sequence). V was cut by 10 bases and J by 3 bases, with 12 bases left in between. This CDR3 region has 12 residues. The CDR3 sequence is CATRRGDYGYTF. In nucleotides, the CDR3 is TGTGCCACCCGTAGAGGGGACTATGGCTACACCTTC.

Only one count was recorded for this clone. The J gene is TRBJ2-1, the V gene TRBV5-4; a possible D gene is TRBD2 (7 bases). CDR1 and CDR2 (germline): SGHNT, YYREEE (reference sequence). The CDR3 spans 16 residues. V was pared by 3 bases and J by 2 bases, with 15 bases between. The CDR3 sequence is CASSWGGTSTYNEQFF. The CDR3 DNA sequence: TGTGCCAGCAGCTGGGGGGGCACATCCACCTACAATGAGCAGTTCTTC. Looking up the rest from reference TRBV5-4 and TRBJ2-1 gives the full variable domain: ETGVTQSPTHLIKTRGQQVTLRCSSQSGHNTVSWYQQALGQGPQFIFQYYREEENGRGNFPPRFSGLQFPNYSSELNVNALELDDSALYLCASSWGGTSTYNEQFFGPGTRLTVL.

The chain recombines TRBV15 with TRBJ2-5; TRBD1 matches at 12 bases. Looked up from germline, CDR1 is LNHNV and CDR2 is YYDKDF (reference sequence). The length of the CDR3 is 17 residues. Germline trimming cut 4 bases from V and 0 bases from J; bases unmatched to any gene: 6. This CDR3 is CATSTGTGGLYQETQYF. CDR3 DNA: TGTGCCACCAGCACCGGGACAGGGGGCTTGTACCAAGAGACCCAGTACTTC.

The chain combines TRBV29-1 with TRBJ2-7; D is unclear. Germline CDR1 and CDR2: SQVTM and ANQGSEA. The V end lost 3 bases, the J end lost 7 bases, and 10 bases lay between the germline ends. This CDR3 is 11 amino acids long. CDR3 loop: CSVEGRPEQYF. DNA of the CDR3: TGCAGCGTTGAGGGAAGGCCTGAGCAGTACTTC.

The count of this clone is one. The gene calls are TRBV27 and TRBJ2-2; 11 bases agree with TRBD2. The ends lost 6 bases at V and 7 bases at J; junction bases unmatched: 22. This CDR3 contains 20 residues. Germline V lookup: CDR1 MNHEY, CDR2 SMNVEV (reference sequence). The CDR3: CASRPNSPLLAGGPNGELFF. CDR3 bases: TGTGCCAGCAGGCCCAACTCCCCCCTCTTAGCGGGAGGGCCGAACGGGGAGCTGTTTTTT.

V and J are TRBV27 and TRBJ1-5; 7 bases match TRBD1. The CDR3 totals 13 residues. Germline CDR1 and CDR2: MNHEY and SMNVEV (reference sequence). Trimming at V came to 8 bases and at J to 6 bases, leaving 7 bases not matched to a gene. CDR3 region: CASRQGIFQPQHF. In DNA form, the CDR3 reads TGTGCCAGCCGACAGGGTATTTTTCAGCCCCAGCATTTT.

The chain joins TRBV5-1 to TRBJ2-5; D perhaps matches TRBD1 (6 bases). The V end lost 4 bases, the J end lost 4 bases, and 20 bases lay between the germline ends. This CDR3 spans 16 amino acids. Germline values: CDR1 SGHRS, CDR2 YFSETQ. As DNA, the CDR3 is TGCGCCAGCAGCCAGCAGGGGTACGCCGTCCCAGAGACCCAGTACTTC. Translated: CASSQQGYAVPETQYF. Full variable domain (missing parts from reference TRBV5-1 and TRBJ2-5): KAGVTQTPRYLIKTRGQQVTLSCSPISGHRSVSWYQQTPGQGLQFLFEYFSETQRNKGNFPGRFSGRQFSNSRSEMNVSTLELGDSALYLCASSQQGYAVPETQYFGPGTRLLVL.

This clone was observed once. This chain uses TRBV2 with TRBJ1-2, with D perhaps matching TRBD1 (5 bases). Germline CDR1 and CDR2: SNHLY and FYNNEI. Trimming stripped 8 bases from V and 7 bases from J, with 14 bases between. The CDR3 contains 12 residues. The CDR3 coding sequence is TGTGCCAGCCAGGGAGGGGTACGTGGCTACACCTTC. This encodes CASQGGVRGYTF.

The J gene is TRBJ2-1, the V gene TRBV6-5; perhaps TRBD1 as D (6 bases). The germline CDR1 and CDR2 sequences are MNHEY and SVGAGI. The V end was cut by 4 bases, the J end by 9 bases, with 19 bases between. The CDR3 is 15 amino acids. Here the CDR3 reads CASSWGHQGTREQFF. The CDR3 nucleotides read TGTGCCAGCAGTTGGGGACATCAAGGGACGCGTGAGCAGTTCTTC.

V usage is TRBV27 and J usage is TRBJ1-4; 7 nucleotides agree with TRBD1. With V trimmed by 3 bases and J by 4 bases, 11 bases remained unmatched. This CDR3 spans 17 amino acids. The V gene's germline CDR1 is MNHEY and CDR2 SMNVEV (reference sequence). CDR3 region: CASSFAPPGQFNEKLFF. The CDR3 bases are TGTGCCAGCAGTTTCGCCCCCCCGGGACAGTTTAATGAAAAACTGTTTTTT.

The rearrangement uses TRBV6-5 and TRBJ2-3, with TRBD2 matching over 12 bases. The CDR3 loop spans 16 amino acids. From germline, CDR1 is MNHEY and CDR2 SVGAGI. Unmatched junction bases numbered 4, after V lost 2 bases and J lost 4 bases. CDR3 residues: CASSYLAGGLADTQYF. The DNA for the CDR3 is TGTGCCAGCAGTTACCTAGCGGGAGGGCTCGCAGATACGCAGTATTTT.